A few counts support the clone carrying this T cell receptor (beta chain). Its antigen is not identified. This entry belongs to a study of blood T cells in healthy people across ages. Study-level points and caveats: Unknown donor CMV status possibly confounded expanded clonotype changes. The authors considered diversity estimates from one million T cells to be underestimates.

V was pared by 0 bases and J by 4 bases, with 7 bases between. Per the germline V gene, CDR1 is MNHEY and CDR2 is SVGAGI. This CDR3 comprises 13 residues. A sample-barcoded 5' primer and a J-beta primer mix were used in a second PCR of roughly 6 to 11 cycles. Each CDR3 protein gets one entry after TCRdb re-called the 5' RACE reads with MiXCR. The sample has fewer than 1,200,000 distinct CDR3 sequences; almost 25% are singletons. The donors, aged 6 to 90, were healthy Caucasians from Russia. In addition, the sample was reused for a study of T cells of mothers and their children. That source reports: Mothers gave over 8 million TCR beta CDR3 reads each, and children about 3 million each.

The TCR sequence derives from a girl aged 2 to 9 in good health. Sequenced input: blood. The rearrangement uses TRBV6-5 and TRBJ2-7; perhaps TRBD1 as D (6 bases). This CDR3 is CASSYSTGYEQYF. The CDR3 DNA reads as TGTGCCAGCAGTTACTCAACAGGGTACGAGCAGTACTTC.